This TCR beta chain was identified during a study of type 1 regulatory T cells. Study in general: An in vitro protocol generated T-allo10, a Tr1-enriched, alloantigen-specific CD4 T cell product.

TCRdb itself ran the reads through MiXCR, one entry per CDR3 protein. Of about 74,000 distinct CDR3 sequences listed, roughly three fifths are singletons. Germline CDR1 reads MNHEY; CDR2 reads SVGAGI. The V end lost 6 bases, the J end lost 3 bases, and 5 bases lay between the germline ends. The CDR3 is 12 residues long. On this clonotype itself: The antigen remains undetermined.

The sequencing sample was made of cultured T cells, either the whole culture or a sorted T cell fraction (not recorded which). Subset given: Tr1-enriched cell product generated in vitro against host alloantigens. This chain connects TRBV6-5 to TRBJ2-2, with unresolved D. This TCR was recovered from a human donor in good health. CDR3 residues: CASREDTGELFF. The DNA of the CDR3 is TGTGCCAGCAGAGAAGACACCGGGGAGCTGTTTTTT.